These 15 T cell receptor beta chains were sequenced from one sample in a study of blood T cell repertoires in COVID-19 (dated by TCRdb to the early 2020s). Libraries were prepared through the immunoSEQ multiplex PCR assay. The clones in this table, taken by TCRdb from immuneACCESS, are in-frame only. Not every clone is retained; where verified, under half of the shortfall comes from an unresolved V gene, and the cause of the rest is unknown. Here the sample has approximately 240,000 clones; roughly 90% occur a single time. Jointly, the top ten make up about 2.1% of the sample. The sequenced sample consisted of peripheral blood. The origin of the receptors is a woman between 40 and 50 years old who had recovered from COVID-19.

This clone has a handful of counts. CDR3 amino acids: CASSPLGTGHWEQYF. The CDR3 nucleotides are TGTGCCAGTAGTCCCCTAGGGACAGGGCACTGGGAGCAGTACTTC. The gene calls are TRBV19 and TRBJ2-7; 9 bases line up with TRBD1. Germline loops: CDR1 LNHDA, CDR2 SQIVND (reference sequence). The CDR3 extends over 15 amino acids. The ends lost 5 bases at V and 7 bases at J; junction bases unmatched: 12. The full variable domain, completed using reference TRBV19 and TRBJ2-7, is DGGITQSPKYLFRKEGQNVTLSCEQNLNHDAMYWYRQDPGQGLRLIYYSQIVNDFQKGDIAEGYSVSREKKESFPLTVTSAQKNPTAFYLCASSPLGTGHWEQYFGPGTRLTVT.

This clone was observed a single time. The chain couples TRBV19 to TRBJ2-3; the match to TRBD2 covers 9 bases. Germline-derived CDR1 and CDR2 are LNHDA and SQIVND (reference sequence). The V and J ends lost 1 base and 2 bases, in that order; junction bases with no gene match: 13. CDR3 length equals 19 residues. CDR3 loop: CASSIGLAAAGISTDTQYF. The CDR3 DNA reads as TGTGCCAGTAGTATAGGACTAGCGGCGGCAGGAATTTCCACAGATACGCAGTATTTT.

For the CDR3, the DNA is TGTGCCAGCAGTCGGGAGACTAGCTTCACCGGGGAGCTGTTTTTT. As protein: CASSRETSFTGELFF. The chain uses TRBV6-5 and TRBJ2-2; 7 positions agree with TRBD2. The V gene end was trimmed by 5 bases and the J gene end by 4 bases; junction bases not matched to a gene: 7. This CDR3 is 15 amino acids long. Germline values: CDR1 MNHEY, CDR2 SVGAGI.

The chain joins TRBV9 to TRBJ2-5; tentative D call: TRBD2 (6 bases). Germline values: CDR1 SGDLS, CDR2 YYNGEE. The CDR3 is made up of 14 amino acids. V was shortened by 4 bases and J by 7 bases, with 17 bases between the two germline ends. DNA for the CDR3: TGTGCCAGCAGCCCCCTTGGGACTTTTGGGACCCAGTACTTC. Translation: CASSPLGTFGTQYF.

This chain links TRBV5-4 with TRBJ2-5, with 10 positions matching TRBD2. The V segment lost 0 bases and the J segment 4 bases; nucleotides outside the gene matches: 12. From germline, CDR1 is SGHNT and CDR2 YYREEE (reference sequence). This CDR3 is built from 18 residues. This CDR3 reads CASSLGLAGARKGETQYF. CDR3 sequence (DNA): TGTGCCAGCAGCTTGGGACTAGCGGGTGCCCGTAAGGGAGAGACCCAGTACTTC.

The chain couples TRBV18 to TRBJ2-7, with D tentatively TRBD2 (6 bases). This CDR3 has 14 amino acids. V was pared by 0 bases and J by 2 bases, with 8 bases between. CDR1 and CDR2 (germline): KGHSH, LQKENI. CDR3 amino acids: CASSPPEGTYEQYF. The CDR3, as DNA: TGTGCCAGCTCACCACCGGAGGGGACCTACGAGCAGTACTTC.

CDR3 nucleotides: TGTGCCAGCAGCATACCGACTAGCGGGGGAGAGAATGAGCAGTTCTTC. Amino acid sequence: CASSIPTSGGENEQFF. This rearrangement joins TRBV21-1 to TRBJ2-1; the DNA was not used to check the table's D call, TRBD2. TRBV21-1 is a listed pseudogene. This CDR3 is 16 amino acids long.

The CDR3 loop is CASSQASRGSSYNEQFF. In DNA, the CDR3 is TGCGCCAGCAGCCAAGCGTCGCGCGGCAGCTCCTACAATGAGCAGTTCTTC. The V gene is TRBV4-1, the J gene TRBJ2-1; D is ambiguous. Germline CDR1 MGHRA, CDR2 YSYEKL. The CDR3 extends over 17 amino acids. Trimming took off 1 base at V and 0 bases at J, with 13 bases between the two ends.

This clone was observed a single time. This chain connects TRBV7-2 to TRBJ1-1, with D tentatively TRBD1 (6 bases). CDR3 length equals 15 residues. Germline CDR1 and CDR2: SGHTA and FQGNSA. The V and J ends lost 3 bases and 5 bases respectively, with 16 bases between them. This CDR3 is CASSFGQGKGTEAFF. The CDR3 DNA follows: TGTGCCAGCAGCTTTGGTCAGGGGAAAGGGACTGAAGCTTTCTTT.

The chain recombines TRBV7-2 with TRBJ2-2; tentatively, D is TRBD1 (7 bases). The V gene's germline CDR1 is SGHTA and CDR2 FQGNSA. The V end lost 3 bases, the J end lost 6 bases, and 11 bases lay between the germline ends. The CDR3 is made up of 14 amino acids. The CDR3: CASSFSGGSGELFF. The CDR3 coding sequence is TGTGCCAGCAGCTTTTCAGGGGGGTCCGGGGAGCTGTTTTTT.

The chain carries TRBV27 and TRBJ1-2; possible D gene TRBD1, 5 bases. V was pared by 4 bases and J by 8 bases, with 17 bases between. The CDR3 consists of 14 residues. Germline V gives CDR1 MNHEY, CDR2 SMNVEV (reference sequence). The CDR3 bases are TGTGCCAGCAGTTCGGCAGGGATCTATGGCGGCTACACCTTC. Its translation: CASSSAGIYGGYTF.

The chain joins TRBV28 to TRBJ1-3; D ambiguous. The V end was cut by 6 bases, the J end by 4 bases, with 25 bases between. The CDR3 is 18 amino acids. Germline V gene sequence: CDR1 MDHEN, CDR2 SYDVKM. The CDR3 sequence: CASSPPSDGFLSGNTIYF. DNA of the CDR3: TGTGCCAGCAGCCCGCCTTCCGACGGGTTCTTATCGGGAAACACCATATATTTT.

The chain is built from TRBV18 and TRBJ2-3, with D tentatively TRBD2 (6 bases). V was clipped by 3 bases and J by 0 bases, with 13 bases between them. The CDR3 covers 16 residues. Germline values: CDR1 KGHSH, CDR2 LQKENI. The DNA of the CDR3 is TGTGCCAGCTCACCCGTAGCGGTTCTTAGCACAGATACGCAGTATTTT. Protein: CASSPVAVLSTDTQYF.

This rearrangement joins TRBV2 to TRBJ1-4; 7 bases match TRBD1. With 3 bases clipped from V and 11 bases from J, the junction kept 9 bases outside the gene matches. The CDR3 has 14 residues. Per germline, CDR1 SNHLY and CDR2 FYNNEI. CDR3 DNA sequence: TGTGCCAGCAGTGACCCGGACAGGCCCGGCAAACTGTTTTTT. Residues: CASSDPDRPGKLFF.

This clone was recorded at least ten times. The chain employs TRBV29-1 and TRBJ2-7, with D possibly being TRBD2 (6 bases). With 4 bases removed from V and 3 bases from J, the gap between germline ends came to 13 bases. This CDR3 is built from 13 residues. Looked up from germline, CDR1 is SQVTM and CDR2 is ANQGSEA. In nucleotides, the CDR3 is TGCAGCGTTGGTTCGGGGGATCACTACGAGCAGTACTTC. Its protein is CSVGSGDHYEQYF.